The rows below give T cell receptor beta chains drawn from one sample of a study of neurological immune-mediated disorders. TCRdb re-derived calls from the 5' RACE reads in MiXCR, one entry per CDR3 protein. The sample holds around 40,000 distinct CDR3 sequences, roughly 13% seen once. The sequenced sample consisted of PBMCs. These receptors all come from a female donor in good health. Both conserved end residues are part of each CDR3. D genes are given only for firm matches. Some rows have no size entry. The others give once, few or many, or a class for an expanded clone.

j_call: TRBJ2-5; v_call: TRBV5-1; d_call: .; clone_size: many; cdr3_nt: TGCGCCAGCAGCTTGATCCCCGGAGAGACCCAGTACTTC; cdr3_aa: CASSLIPGETQYF
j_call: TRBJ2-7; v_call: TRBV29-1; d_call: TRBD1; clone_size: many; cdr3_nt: TGCAGCGTTGAAGCGGAGACAGGGACCTACGAGCAGTACTTC; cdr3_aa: CSVEAETGTYEQYF
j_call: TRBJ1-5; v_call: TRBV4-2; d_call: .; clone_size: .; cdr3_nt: TGTGCCAGCAGCCAAGATGGCGCAGGGAACGGTGTTCAGCCCCAGCATTTT; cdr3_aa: CASSQDGAGNGVQPQHF
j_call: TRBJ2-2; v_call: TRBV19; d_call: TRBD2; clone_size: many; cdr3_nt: TGTGCCAGTAGTACCTTAGCGGGAGCAGCCGGGGAGCTGTTTTTT; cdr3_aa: CASSTLAGAAGELFF
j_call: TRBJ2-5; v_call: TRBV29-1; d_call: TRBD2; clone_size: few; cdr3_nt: TGCAGCGTTGGGATAGCGGGAGGGCTGGGGGAGACCCAGTACTTC; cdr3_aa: CSVGIAGGLGETQYF
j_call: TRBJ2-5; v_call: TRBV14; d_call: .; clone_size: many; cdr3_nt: TGTGCCAGCAGCCAAGTAGCGGTCCTGCCAGGAGGAGAGACCCAGTACTTC; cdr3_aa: CASSQVAVLPGGETQYF
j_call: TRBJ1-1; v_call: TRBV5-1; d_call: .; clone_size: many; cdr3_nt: TGCGCCAGCAGCTTGGAGGTGAACACTGAAGCTTTCTTT; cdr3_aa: CASSLEVNTEAFF
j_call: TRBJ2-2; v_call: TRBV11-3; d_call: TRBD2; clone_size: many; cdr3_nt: TGTGCCAGCAGCACAGGACTAGCGGGAGGCCCCGGGGAGCTGTTTTTT; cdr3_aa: CASSTGLAGGPGELFF
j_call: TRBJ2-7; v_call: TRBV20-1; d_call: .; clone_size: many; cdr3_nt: TGCAGTGCTAGAGATCGGGTCCGGGACGATGTAGACGAGCAGTACTTC; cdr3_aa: CSARDRVRDDVDEQYF
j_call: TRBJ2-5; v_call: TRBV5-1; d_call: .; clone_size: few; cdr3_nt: TGCGCCAGCAGCTTGGTATCAGGTCAAGAGACCCAGTACTTC; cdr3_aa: CASSLVSGQETQYF
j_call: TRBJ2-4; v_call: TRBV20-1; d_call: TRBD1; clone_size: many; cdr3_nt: TGCAGTGCACAGGCAGGGGGCGCGGGGGCCAAAAACATTCAGTACTTC; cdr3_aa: CSAQAGGAGAKNIQYF
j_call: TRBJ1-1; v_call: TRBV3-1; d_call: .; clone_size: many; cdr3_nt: TGTGCCAGCAGCCAGTTTTTGGCCTCGGGGACTGAAGCTTTCTTT; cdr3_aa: CASSQFLASGTEAFF
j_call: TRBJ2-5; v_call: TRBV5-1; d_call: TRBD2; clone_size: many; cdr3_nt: TGCGCCAGCAGCCCGGGAGGGCTAGCGGGGGGGCAGGAGACCCAGTACTTC; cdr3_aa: CASSPGGLAGGQETQYF
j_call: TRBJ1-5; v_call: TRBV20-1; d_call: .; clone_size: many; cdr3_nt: TGCAGTGCTACGGGACACAATCAGCCCCAGCATTTT; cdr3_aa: CSATGHNQPQHF
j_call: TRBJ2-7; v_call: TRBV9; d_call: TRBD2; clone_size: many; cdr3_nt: TGTGCCAGCAGCGCCGACCGTGGGGCGGGAGCCTACGAGCAGTACTTC; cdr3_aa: CASSADRGAGAYEQYF
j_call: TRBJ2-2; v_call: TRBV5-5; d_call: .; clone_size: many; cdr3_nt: TGTGCCAGCAGCTGGCCCGAAAAAATCACCGGGGAGCTGTTTTTT; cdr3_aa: CASSWPEKITGELFF
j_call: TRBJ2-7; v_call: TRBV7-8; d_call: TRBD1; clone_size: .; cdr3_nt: TGTGCCAGCGCAGGACAGGGTACCTACGAGCAGTACTTC; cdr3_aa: CASAGQGTYEQYF
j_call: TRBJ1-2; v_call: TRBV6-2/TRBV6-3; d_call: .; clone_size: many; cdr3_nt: TGTGCCAGCAGCATTACAAGAGAACCCACCTATGGCTACACCTTC; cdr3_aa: CASSITREPTYGYTF
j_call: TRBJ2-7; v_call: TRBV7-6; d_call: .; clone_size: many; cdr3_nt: TGTGCCAGCAGCTTAGAAAGGGTCAGCGAGCAGTACTTC; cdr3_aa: CASSLERVSEQYF
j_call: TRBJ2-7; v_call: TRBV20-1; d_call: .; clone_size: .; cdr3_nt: TGCAGTGCTAGAGTTCCGTTTGGGCCTTACGAGCAGTACTTC; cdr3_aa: CSARVPFGPYEQYF
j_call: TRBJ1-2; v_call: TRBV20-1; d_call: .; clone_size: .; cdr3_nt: TGCAGTGCTAGTTCCCCAGCCGAACGGAAGGGCTACACCTTC; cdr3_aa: CSASSPAERKGYTF
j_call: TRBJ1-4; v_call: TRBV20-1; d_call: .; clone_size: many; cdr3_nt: TGCAGTGCTAGCCAACGGCCTGTCGAAAAACTGTTTTTT; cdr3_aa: CSASQRPVEKLFF
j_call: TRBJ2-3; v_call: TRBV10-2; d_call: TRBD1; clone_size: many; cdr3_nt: TGCGCCAGCAGAAGGACAGGGAGCACAGATACGCAGTATTTT; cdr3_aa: CASRRTGSTDTQYF
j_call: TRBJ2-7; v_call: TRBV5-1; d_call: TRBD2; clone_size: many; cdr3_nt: TGCGCCAGCACCCCCATAGCGGGAGGGGGTTCGGGCGAGCAGTACTTC; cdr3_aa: CASTPIAGGGSGEQYF
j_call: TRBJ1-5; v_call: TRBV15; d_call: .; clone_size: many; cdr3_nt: TGTGCCACCAGCAGAGATCAACAGGGTAGTCGGCCCCAGCATTTT; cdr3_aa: CATSRDQQGSRPQHF
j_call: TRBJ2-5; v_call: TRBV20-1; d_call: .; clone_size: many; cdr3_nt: TGCAGTGCTAGCCCTGTGTACCAAGAGACCCAGTACTTC; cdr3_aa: CSASPVYQETQYF
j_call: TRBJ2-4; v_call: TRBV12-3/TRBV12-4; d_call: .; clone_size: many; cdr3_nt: TGTGCCAGCAGTTTCGGCCCAAACATTCAGTACTTC; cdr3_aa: CASSFGPNIQYF
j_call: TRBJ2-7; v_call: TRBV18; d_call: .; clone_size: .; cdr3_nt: TGTGCCAGCTCACCCCGGGACAACGGGGCCTACGATCAGTACTTC; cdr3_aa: CASSPRDNGAYDQYF
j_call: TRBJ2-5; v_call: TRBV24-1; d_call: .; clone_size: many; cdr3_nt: TGTGCCACCAGTGACCCTTCATGGGAAGAGACCCAGTACTTC; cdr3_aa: CATSDPSWEETQYF
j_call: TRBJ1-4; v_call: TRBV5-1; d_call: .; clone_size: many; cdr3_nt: TGCGCCAGCAGCTTGGGGTCTACTAATGAAAAACTGTTTTTT; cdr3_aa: CASSLGSTNEKLFF
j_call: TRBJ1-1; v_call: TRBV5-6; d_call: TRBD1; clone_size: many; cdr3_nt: TGTGCCAGCAGCTTTGGCGGGACAGGGTATATGGTCACTGAAGCTTTCTTT; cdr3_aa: CASSFGGTGYMVTEAFF